A single T cell receptor beta chain is shown here with its context. The sample is drawn from a study of blood T cell repertoires in COVID-19. Across the whole study: COVID-19 samples, acute and convalescent, were from the United States, Italy and Spain. PBMCs, B-cell-depleted T cells, or T cells provided the cDNA or gDNA that made up the material.

The length of the CDR3 is 14 residues. Germline V gene lookup returns CDR1 LGHDT and CDR2 YNNKEL (reference sequence). The V and J ends lost 2 bases and 5 bases respectively, with 12 bases between them. In the original processing: Estimates of nucleated cell counts were drawn from the amplification of reference gene primers. The repertoire was sequenced with immunoSEQ multiplex PCR; TCRdb's copy has only in-frame clones and lacks some. V, J and clone size are those of that table, while D and trimming were read from the DNA. The sample carries some 120,000 clones, 88% recorded once. The chain uses TRBV3-1 (or the pseudogene TRBV3-2) and TRBJ1-2; weak D call: TRBD1 (5 bases). The source material was peripheral blood. The clonotype comes from a human donor in a cohort sampled during active COVID-19. The CDR3 reads CASSQRGEAYGYTF. The CDR3 DNA reads TGTGCCAGCAGCCAACGAGGGGAGGCGTATGGCTACACCTTC.